This TCR beta chain comes out of a study of blood T cell repertoires in COVID-19. The V gene end was trimmed by 0 bases and the J gene end by 5 bases; junction bases not matched to a gene: 12. Looked up from germline, CDR1 is SGHRS and CDR2 is YFSETQ. CDR3 length: 18 amino acids. This clone was recorded only once. Sequencing was performed with immunoSEQ multiplex PCR; in TCRdb, only in-frame clones are kept and a portion is missing. The sample lists about 140,000 clones, around 86% seen once, with 2.5% in the top ten. The sample taken for sequencing was peripheral blood. The receptor was isolated from a man between 45 and 60 years old with active COVID-19. The rearrangement links TRBV5-1 to TRBJ2-1; 9 nucleotides line up with TRBD2. The CDR3 DNA is TGCGCCAGCAGCTTGGGGTGGCGGGGGGGCCTTCGACACAATGAGCAGTTCTTC. Its translation is CASSLGWRGGLRHNEQFF. Looking up the rest from reference TRBV5-1 and TRBJ2-1 gives the full variable domain: KAGVTQTPRYLIKTRGQQVTLSCSPISGHRSVSWYQQTPGQGLQFLFEYFSETQRNKGNFPGRFSGRQFSNSRSEMNVSTLELGDSALYLCASSLGWRGGLRHNEQFFGPGTRLTVL.